This note documents a single T cell receptor beta chain sequence. Its antigen is still unknown. These data belong to a study of T and B cells in COVID-19 patients. Notes on the study in general: CD4+, regulatory T cell, CD8+ and sorted SARS-CoV-2-responsive or tetramer+ T cells were not yet sequenced.

The length of the CDR3 is 15 residues. V was trimmed by 3 bases and J by 3 bases, leaving 11 bases between them. Germline-derived CDR1 and CDR2 are ENHRY and SYGVKD. Multiplex PCR with BIOMED2 TRB-A/B primer pools amplified TRB rearrangements. TCRdb called the multiplex PCR reads again in MiXCR, with one record for every CDR3 protein. This table holds roughly 18,000 distinct CDR3 sequences, under 30% found once. Blood genomic DNA input for TRB amplification was roughly 230-550 ng. V usage is TRBV10-3 and J usage is TRBJ2-2; maybe TRBD2 (5 bases). Sequencing input: blood. The TCR sequence derives from a human donor who had recovered from COVID-19. The chain's CDR3 is CAISEGSVHTGELFF. As DNA, the CDR3 is TGTGCCATCAGTGAAGGTAGCGTGCACACCGGGGAGCTGTTTTTT.